What follows are 15 T cell receptor beta chains derived from one specimen sequenced in a study of blood T cell repertoires in COVID-19. Sequenced by immunoSEQ multiplex PCR; TCRdb stores in-frame clones only, minus some. The sample lists over 25,000 clones; roughly 85% were seen once. The sequenced material came from peripheral blood. The receptors were gathered from a man older than 75 with active COVID-19.

The rearrangement joins TRBV7-3 to TRBJ2-2; 8 nucleotides match TRBD2. This CDR3 comprises 15 residues. The germline V gene has CDR1 SGHTA and CDR2 FQGTGA. The trim removed 5 bases at V and 7 bases at J, leaving 9 bases unmatched. The DNA for the CDR3 is TGTGCCAGCAGCCCTGCGGGGGGCGAGGGCGGGGAGCTGTTTTTT. Residues: CASSPAGGEGGELFF.

This clone was seen just once. The V gene is TRBV28, the J gene TRBJ2-1; 8 positions match TRBD2. V was clipped by 4 bases and J by 10 bases; unmatched bases: 12. The germline CDR1 and CDR2 sequences are MDHEN and SYDVKM. The CDR3 consists of 15 residues. The CDR3 spells CASSSVARGVWEQFF. CDR3 nucleotides: TGTGCCAGCAGTTCCGTGGCGCGGGGGGTCTGGGAGCAGTTCTTC.

This rearrangement joins TRBV12-3 or TRBV12-4 to TRBJ2-7; a possible D gene is TRBD1 (6 bases). Trimming left V 4 bases short and J 6 bases short, with 10 bases between. The CDR3 covers 12 residues. As DNA, the CDR3 is TGTGCCAGCAGTTCAAACAGGGTCGAGCAGTACTTC. This gives the protein CASSSNRVEQYF.

The chain carries TRBV5-1 and TRBJ1-2; 9 bases are a match to TRBD1. The CDR3 runs 16 residues. V lost 1 base, J lost 8 bases, and 12 bases stayed unmatched. Per the germline V gene, CDR1 is SGHRS and CDR2 is YFSETQ. CDR3 nucleotides: TGCGCCAGCAGCTTGTTGCAGGGACAGGGTGTAGGCGGCTACACCTTC. This gives the protein CASSLLQGQGVGGYTF.

The chain combines TRBV15 with TRBJ2-2; D possibly corresponds to TRBD1 (6 bases). V gave up 6 bases and J gave up 0 bases, with 11 bases separating them. Per germline, CDR1 LNHNV and CDR2 YYDKDF (reference sequence). There are 15 residues in the CDR3. CDR3 amino acids: CATRKGHTNTGELFF. As DNA, the CDR3 is TGTGCCACCAGAAAGGGACATACGAACACCGGGGAGCTGTTTTTT.

This clone was recorded once. V is TRBV7-2 and J is TRBJ2-1; 8 bases align to TRBD2. CDR1 and CDR2 from the germline V gene are SGHTA and FQGNSA. Trimming removed 3 bases from V and 9 bases from J; junction bases left unmatched: 10. The CDR3 has 15 residues. CDR3 bases: TGTGCCAGCAGCTTCGGCGGGGGGAGTTCCAGTGAGCAGTTCTTC. Amino acids: CASSFGGGSSSEQFF.

This clone was recorded only once. This chain links TRBV5-6 with TRBJ2-1, with D tentatively TRBD2 (5 bases). Germline V gene lookup returns CDR1 SGHDT and CDR2 YYEEEE. Trimming pared 4 bases from V and 7 bases from J, leaving 9 bases between. The CDR3 contains 12 residues. CDR3 sequence: CASSGGLNEQFF. As DNA, the CDR3 is TGTGCCAGCAGCGGCGGGTTGAATGAGCAGTTCTTC. The variable domain in full, with the rest retrieved from reference TRBV5-6 and TRBJ2-1, is DAGVTQSPTHLIKTRGQQVTLRCSPKSGHDTVSWYQQALGQGPQFIFQYYEEEERQRGNFPDRFSGHQFPNYSSELNVNALLLGDSALYLCASSGGLNEQFFGPGTRLTVL.

The V gene is TRBV28, the J gene TRBJ1-2, with 7 bases fitting TRBD1. Trimming took 5 bases from V and 12 from J; bases not matched to a gene: 6. CDR1 MDHEN and CDR2 SYDVKM come from the germline V gene. The CDR3 contains 11 residues. This CDR3 reads CASSGDSHDTF. The DNA for the CDR3 is TGTGCCAGCAGTGGGGACAGTCATGACACCTTC.

The chain couples TRBV7-9 to TRBJ2-7; TRBD2 aligns across 7 bases. From germline, CDR1 is SEHNR and CDR2 FQNEAQ (reference sequence). CDR3 length: 15 residues. Germline trimming cut 0 bases from V and 3 bases from J; bases unmatched to any gene: 5. CDR3 residues: CASSLAGSGYYEQYF. The CDR3 DNA is TGTGCCAGCAGCTTAGCCGGTAGCGGGTACTACGAGCAGTACTTC.

This clone was detected a few times. This chain uses TRBV5-6 with TRBJ2-2; no clear D. Germline V gene data show CDR1 as SGHDT and CDR2 as YYEEEE. V shed 3 bases and J shed 7 bases, with 13 bases lying between them. The length of the CDR3 is 14 residues. The CDR3 here is CASSWADEGGELFF. CDR3 coding DNA: TGTGCCAGCAGCTGGGCTGATGAAGGCGGGGAGCTGTTTTTT.

The chain is built from TRBV3-1 (or the pseudogene TRBV3-2) and TRBJ2-1; 8 bases match TRBD2. This CDR3 has 15 amino acids. The germline CDR1 and CDR2 sequences are LGHDT and YNNKEL (reference sequence). J lost 6 bases, V lost 4 bases, and 8 bases had no gene match. CDR3 coding DNA: TGTGCCAGCAGCCCTGCGGGGGGCGGGTCCAATGAGCAGTTCTTC. The encoded protein is CASSPAGGGSNEQFF.

This clone was counted a single time. V usage is TRBV11-2 and J usage is TRBJ2-5; 12 bases map to TRBD2. The V segment lost 0 bases and the J segment 5 bases; nucleotides outside the gene matches: 4. Germline values: CDR1 SGHAT, CDR2 FQNNGV. The CDR3 is made up of 16 amino acids. The CDR3 protein is CASSLEKGTSGETQYF. The CDR3 DNA follows: TGTGCCAGCAGCTTAGAAAAAGGGACTAGCGGGGAGACCCAGTACTTC. Full variable domain (rest looked up from reference TRBV11-2 and TRBJ2-5): EAGVAQSPRYKIIEKRQSVAFWCNPISGHATLYWYQQILGQGPKLLIQFQNNGVVDDSQLPKDRFSAERLKGVDSTLKIQPAKLEDSAVYLCASSLEKGTSGETQYFGPGTRLLVL.

The J gene is TRBJ1-5, the V gene TRBV5-1; TRBD1 matches at 7 bases. CDR3 length: 15 residues. V was pared by 5 bases and J by 0 bases, with 5 bases of the junction left unmatched. Germline CDR1 and CDR2: SGHRS and YFSETQ. This chain's CDR3 is CASRTGTDSNQPQHF. The CDR3, as DNA: TGCGCCAGCAGGACCGGGACAGATAGCAATCAGCCCCAGCATTTT.

The chain couples TRBV7-2 to TRBJ1-5, with D uncertain. Trimming left V 0 bases short and J 4 bases short, with 16 bases between. In germline, CDR1 is SGHTA, CDR2 FQGNSA. This CDR3 has 17 residues. In DNA, the CDR3 is TGTGCCAGCAGCTTAGCGGCCGCGGCGGGAGGGAATCAGCCCCAGCATTTT. It codes for CASSLAAAAGGNQPQHF.

This chain connects TRBV6-5 to TRBJ2-7, with 8 bases matching TRBD1. CDR1 is MNHEY and CDR2 is SVGAGI in the germline V gene. The ends lost 6 bases at V and 0 bases at J; junction bases unmatched: 4. CDR3 length: 14 residues. The CDR3 DNA reads TGTGCCAGCAGAGGGACAGGTCTCTCCTACGAGCAGTACTTC. Residues: CASRGTGLSYEQYF.